This T cell receptor beta chain derives from a study of T-cell memory formation after mild COVID-19. TCRdb called the 5' RACE reads again in MiXCR, with one record for every CDR3 protein. The sample has roughly 400,000 distinct CDR3 sequences, 15% to 20% seen once. General study points: Detection of some responders pre-infection suggested pre-existing cross-reactive memory T cells participated. Contracting CD4+ clones sat mainly in CM and EM; CD8+ in EMRA.

About this clonotype: Its target is not known.

CDR3 length equals 14 residues. Trimming cost V 10 bases and J 6 bases, with 19 bases left between them. Germline assignment: CDR1 MDHEN and CDR2 SYDVKM. The TCR originated in a young man who had mild COVID-19 (a few samples of this study predate the infection). Cell type and time point are not known. The sequenced material came from PBMCs or a T cell subset sorted from them (not recorded which). The chain recombines TRBV28 with TRBJ1-5, with D tentatively TRBD1 (5 bases). CDR3 sequence reads: CATFGAAQSQPQHF. The CDR3 DNA is TGTGCCACCTTCGGGGCAGCGCAAAGTCAGCCCCAGCATTTT.